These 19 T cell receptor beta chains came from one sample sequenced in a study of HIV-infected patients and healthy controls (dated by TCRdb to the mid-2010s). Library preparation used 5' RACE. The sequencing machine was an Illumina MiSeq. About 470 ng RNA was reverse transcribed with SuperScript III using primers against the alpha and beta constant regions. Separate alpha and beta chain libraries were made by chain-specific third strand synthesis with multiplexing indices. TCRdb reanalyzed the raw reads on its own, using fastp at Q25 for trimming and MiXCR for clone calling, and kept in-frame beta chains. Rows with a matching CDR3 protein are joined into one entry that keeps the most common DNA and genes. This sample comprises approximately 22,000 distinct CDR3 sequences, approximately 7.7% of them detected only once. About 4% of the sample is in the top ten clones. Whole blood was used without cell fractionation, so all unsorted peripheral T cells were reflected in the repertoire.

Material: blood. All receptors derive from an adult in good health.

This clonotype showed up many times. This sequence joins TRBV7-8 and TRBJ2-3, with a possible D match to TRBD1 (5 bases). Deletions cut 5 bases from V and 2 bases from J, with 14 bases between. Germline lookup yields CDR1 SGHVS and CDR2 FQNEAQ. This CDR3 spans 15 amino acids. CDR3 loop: CASSPLGQNTDTQYF. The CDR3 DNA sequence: TGTGCCAGCAGCCCCCTGGGGCAGAACACAGATACGCAGTATTTT.

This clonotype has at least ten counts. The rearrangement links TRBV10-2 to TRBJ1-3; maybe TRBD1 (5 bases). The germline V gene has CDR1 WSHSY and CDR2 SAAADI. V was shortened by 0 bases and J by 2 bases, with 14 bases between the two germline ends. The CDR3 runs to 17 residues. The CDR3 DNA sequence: TGCGCCAGCAGTGAGTCTACAGGATCTACTACTGGAAACACCATATATTTT. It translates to CASSESTGSTTGNTIYF.

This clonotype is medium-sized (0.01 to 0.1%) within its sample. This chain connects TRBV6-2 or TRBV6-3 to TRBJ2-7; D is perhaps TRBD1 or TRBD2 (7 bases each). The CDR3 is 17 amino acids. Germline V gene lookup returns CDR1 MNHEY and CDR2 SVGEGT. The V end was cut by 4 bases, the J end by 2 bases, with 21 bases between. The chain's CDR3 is CASSSRGGQAPTYEQYF. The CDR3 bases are TGTGCCAGCAGTTCCAGGGGGGGCCAAGCCCCGACCTACGAGCAGTACTTC.

Here the CDR3 reads CAWKDTGTGANQPQHF. DNA of the CDR3: TGTGCCTGGAAAGATACCGGGACAGGGGCGAATCAGCCCCAGCATTTT. The chain combines TRBV30 with TRBJ1-5; 10 nucleotides agree with TRBD1. The CDR3 covers 16 residues. With V trimmed by 4 bases and J by 4 bases, 10 bases remained unmatched. Germline lookup yields CDR1 GTSNPN and CDR2 SVGIG (reference sequence).

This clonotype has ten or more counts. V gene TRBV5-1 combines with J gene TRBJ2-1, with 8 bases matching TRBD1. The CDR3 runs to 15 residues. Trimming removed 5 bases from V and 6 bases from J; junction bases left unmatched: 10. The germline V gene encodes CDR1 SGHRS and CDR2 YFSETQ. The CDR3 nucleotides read TGCGCCAGCAGTGTGGACAGGGCGGGTCTCAATGAGCAGTTCTTC. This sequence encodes CASSVDRAGLNEQFF.

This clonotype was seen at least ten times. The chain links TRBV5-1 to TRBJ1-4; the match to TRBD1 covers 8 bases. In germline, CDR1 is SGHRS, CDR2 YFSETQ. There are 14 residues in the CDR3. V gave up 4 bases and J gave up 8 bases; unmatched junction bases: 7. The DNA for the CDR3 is TGCGCCAGCAGCGGCGGACAGGGAAACGAAAAACTGTTTTTT. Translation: CASSGGQGNEKLFF.

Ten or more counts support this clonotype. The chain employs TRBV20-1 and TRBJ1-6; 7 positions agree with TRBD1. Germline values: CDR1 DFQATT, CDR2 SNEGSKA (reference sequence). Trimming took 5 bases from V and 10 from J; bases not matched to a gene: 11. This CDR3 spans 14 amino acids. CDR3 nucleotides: TGCAGTGCTCCCTCTGAGGGGGCACGATCACCCCTCCACTTT. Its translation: CSAPSEGARSPLHF.

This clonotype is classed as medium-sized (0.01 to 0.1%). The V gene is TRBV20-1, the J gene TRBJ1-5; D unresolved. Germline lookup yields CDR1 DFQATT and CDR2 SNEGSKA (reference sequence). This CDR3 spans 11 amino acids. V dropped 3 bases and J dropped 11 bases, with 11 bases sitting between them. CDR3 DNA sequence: TGCAGTGCTAGCGATATTTCAACCCAGCATTTT. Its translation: CSASDISTQHF.

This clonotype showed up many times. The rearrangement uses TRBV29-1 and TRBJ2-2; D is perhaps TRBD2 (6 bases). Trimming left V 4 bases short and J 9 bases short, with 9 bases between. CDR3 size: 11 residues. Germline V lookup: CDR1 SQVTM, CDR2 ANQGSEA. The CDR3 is CSVGGERELFF. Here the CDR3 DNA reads TGCAGCGTTGGGGGGGAGAGGGAGCTGTTTTTT.

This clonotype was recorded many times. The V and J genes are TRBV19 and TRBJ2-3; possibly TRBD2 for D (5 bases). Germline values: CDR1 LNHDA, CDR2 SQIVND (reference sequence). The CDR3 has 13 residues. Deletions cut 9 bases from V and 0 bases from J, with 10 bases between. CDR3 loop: CASADSSTDTQYF. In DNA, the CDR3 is TGTGCCAGCGCGGACTCCAGCACAGATACGCAGTATTTT.

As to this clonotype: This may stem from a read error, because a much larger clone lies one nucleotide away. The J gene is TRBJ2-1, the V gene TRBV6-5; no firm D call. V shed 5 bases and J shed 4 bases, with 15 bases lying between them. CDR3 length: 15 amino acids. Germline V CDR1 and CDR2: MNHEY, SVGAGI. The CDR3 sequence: CASSRYNTDYNEQFF. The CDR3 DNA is TGTGCCAGCAGTCGATATAATACTGATTACAATGAGCAGTTCTTC.

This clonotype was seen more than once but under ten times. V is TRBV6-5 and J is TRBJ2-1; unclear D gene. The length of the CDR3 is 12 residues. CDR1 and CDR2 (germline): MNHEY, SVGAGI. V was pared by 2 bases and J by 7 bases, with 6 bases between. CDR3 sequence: CASSYIGNEQFF. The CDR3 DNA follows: TGTGCCAGCAGTTACATTGGGAATGAGCAGTTCTTC.

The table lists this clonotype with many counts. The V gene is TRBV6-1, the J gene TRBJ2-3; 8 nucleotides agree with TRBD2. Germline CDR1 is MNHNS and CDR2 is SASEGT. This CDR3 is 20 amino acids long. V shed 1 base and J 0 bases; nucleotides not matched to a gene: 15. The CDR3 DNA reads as TGTGCCAGCAGTGAAGTGCTAGCGGGCCCGAACTTTCCTAGCACAGATACGCAGTATTTT. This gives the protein CASSEVLAGPNFPSTDTQYF.

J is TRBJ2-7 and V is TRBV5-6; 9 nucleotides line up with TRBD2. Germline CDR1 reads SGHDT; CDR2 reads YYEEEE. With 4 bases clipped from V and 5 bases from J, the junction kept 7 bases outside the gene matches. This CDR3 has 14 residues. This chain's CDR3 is CASSNGLARNEQYF. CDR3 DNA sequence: TGTGCCAGCAGCAACGGACTAGCGAGGAACGAGCAGTACTTC.

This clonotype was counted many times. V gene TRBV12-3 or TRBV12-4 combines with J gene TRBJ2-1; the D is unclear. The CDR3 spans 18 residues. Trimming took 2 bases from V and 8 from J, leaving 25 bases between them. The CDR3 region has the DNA TGTGCCAGCAGTTTACCCAAGACGACCCTAAAAGGACCCGATGAGCAGTTCTTC. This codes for CASSLPKTTLKGPDEQFF.

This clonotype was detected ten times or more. This CDR3 is CSAKRHSNQPQHF. The CDR3 region has the DNA TGCAGTGCTAAACGGCATAGCAATCAGCCCCAGCATTTT. The V call is TRBV20-1, the J call TRBJ1-5; D unclear. This CDR3 spans 13 amino acids. V was pared by 4 bases and J by 0 bases, with 7 bases between. CDR1 is DFQATT, CDR2 SNEGSKA, per germline (reference sequence).

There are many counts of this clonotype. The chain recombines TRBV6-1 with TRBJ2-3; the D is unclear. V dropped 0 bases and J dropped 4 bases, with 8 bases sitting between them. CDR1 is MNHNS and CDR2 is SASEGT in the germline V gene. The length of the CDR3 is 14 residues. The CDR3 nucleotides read TGTGCCAGCAGTGAAGCGGTGAGACCAGATACGCAGTATTTT. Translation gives CASSEAVRPDTQYF.

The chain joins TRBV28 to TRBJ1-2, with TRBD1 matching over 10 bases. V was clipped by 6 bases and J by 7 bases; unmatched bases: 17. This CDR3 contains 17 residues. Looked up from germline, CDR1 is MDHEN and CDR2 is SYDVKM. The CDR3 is CASREGQGTSSLRGYTF. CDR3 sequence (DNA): TGTGCCAGCAGGGAGGGACAGGGGACTTCTTCTCTACGTGGCTACACCTTC.

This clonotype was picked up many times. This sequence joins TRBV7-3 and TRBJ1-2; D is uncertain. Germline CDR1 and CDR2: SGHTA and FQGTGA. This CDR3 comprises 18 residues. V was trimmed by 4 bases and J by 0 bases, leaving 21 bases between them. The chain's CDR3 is CASSSTLYLSGSNYGYTF. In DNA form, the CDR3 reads TGTGCCAGCAGCTCCACCCTCTATCTGTCAGGTTCTAACTATGGCTACACCTTC.